A selection of T cell receptor beta chains follows, all from one sample in a study of CD8+ T cells in alopecia areata. The method was immunoSEQ multiplex PCR; TCRdb's version includes in-frame clones alone and lacks a portion of them. The table records roughly 180,000 clones, roughly 59% of them present only once. Specimen: CD4+ T cells sorted from blood, collected at week 0. The receptors were sampled from a human donor with alopecia areata. Both conserved end residues are part of each CDR3. Each record gives: V gene, CDR3 protein.

TRBV18,CASSRTGSYVTEAFF
TRBV11-2,CASSSKRGSTDTQYF
TRBV5-1,CASSTGQGYEQFF
TRBV5-6,CASSLGTGLNIQYF
TRBV2,CASTRTGSWGEKLFF
TRBV5-1,CASSGTDYNEQFF
TRBV30,CAWTGNYGYTF
TRBV19,CASSSATGVNSQPQHF
TRBV5-6,CASSPPSGNSYEQYF
TRBV29-1,CSVNHRALNTEAFF
TRBV14,CASSLRQGRTTEAFF
TRBV7-2,CASRPLTGGLPHEQYF
TRBV19,CASSTHRGWNQPQHF
TRBV30,CAWSWNNEQFF
TRBV25-1,CASRGTLNTEAFF
TRBV9,CASSVGGDINSPLHF
TRBV6-5,CASSPGQGKQFF
TRBV29-1,CSVRDVNTEAFF
TRBV25-1,CASSGWGSPLHF
TRBV29-1,CSVVGTSGRTGYEQYF
TRBV29-1,CSVGGQLNYGYTF
TRBV7-2,CASSPKLYGYTF
TRBV11-2,CASSLGQHKNIQYF
TRBV9,CASSSQGSAYEQYF
TRBV10-3,CAISRTANYGYTF
TRBV7-9,CASSLDLRADTQYF
TRBV6-5,CASSPGLAWETQYF
TRBV7-2,CASSLGGGHTYGYTF
TRBV12-5,CASVPPKSRELAKNIQYF
TRBV7-2,CASSSGGARQGPRWTQYF
TRBV7-2,CASSQDNGAYGYTF
TRBV15,CATSRDALYGYTF
TRBV30,CAWSVLDTPYEQYF
TRBV5-6,CASSPGDSPLHF
TRBV30,CAWSVRGGNQPQHF
TRBV25-1,CASRPDGPYGYTF
TRBV14,CASSQELDHGYTF
TRBV11-2,CASSPTGGIENIQYF
TRBV4-2,CASSQGVGTNSYNEQFF
TRBV7-6,CASSLDSTYNSPLHF
TRBV9,CASSVAGKSTDTQYF